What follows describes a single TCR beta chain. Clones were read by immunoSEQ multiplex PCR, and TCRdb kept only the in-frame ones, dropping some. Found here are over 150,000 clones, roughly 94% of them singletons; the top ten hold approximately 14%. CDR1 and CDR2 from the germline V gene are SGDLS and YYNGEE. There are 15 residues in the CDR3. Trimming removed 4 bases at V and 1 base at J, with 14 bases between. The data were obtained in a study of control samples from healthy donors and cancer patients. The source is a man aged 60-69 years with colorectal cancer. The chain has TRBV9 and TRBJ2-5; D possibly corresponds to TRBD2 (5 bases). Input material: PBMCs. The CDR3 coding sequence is TGTGCCAGCAGCCGGACGGGATACTTCCAAGAGACCCAGTACTTC. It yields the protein CASSRTGYFQETQYF.